The 27 T cell receptor beta chains listed next were all sequenced from one sample in a study of blood T cell repertoires in COVID-19. The protocol was immunoSEQ multiplex PCR, while the TCRdb copy is restricted to in-frame clones and leaves out a portion. The sample carries approximately 180,000 clones, 80% to 90% recorded once. The sample was peripheral blood. All receptors derive from a man aged 55 to 70 with acute or convalescent COVID-19.

J is TRBJ2-2 and V is TRBV2; D is perhaps TRBD1 (6 bases). CDR1 and CDR2 from the germline V gene are SNHLY and FYNNEI. Trimming shortened V by 7 bases and J by 1 base, and 13 bases separated the two germline ends. This CDR3 is built from 15 residues. CDR3 sequence reads: CASTATGRNTGELFF. CDR3 sequence (DNA): TGTGCCAGCACTGCGACAGGACGGAACACCGGGGAGCTGTTTTTT.

This chain uses TRBV11-2 with TRBJ2-5; unclear D gene. Trimming shortened V by 1 base and J by 5 bases, and 14 bases separated the two germline ends. CDR1 SGHAT and CDR2 FQNNGV come from the germline V gene. This CDR3 contains 15 residues. The CDR3 loop reads CASSLVPATRETQYF. CDR3 sequence (DNA): TGTGCCAGCAGCTTAGTGCCGGCTACGCGGGAGACCCAGTACTTC. Together with reference TRBV11-2 and TRBJ2-5, the CDR3 gives the full variable domain: EAGVAQSPRYKIIEKRQSVAFWCNPISGHATLYWYQQILGQGPKLLIQFQNNGVVDDSQLPKDRFSAERLKGVDSTLKIQPAKLEDSAVYLCASSLVPATRETQYFGPGTRLLVL.

The J gene is TRBJ2-7, the V gene TRBV27; 10 nucleotides align to TRBD1. Germline V gene data show CDR1 as MNHEY and CDR2 as SMNVEV (reference sequence). The CDR3 length is 16 residues. The J segment lost 2 bases and the V segment lost 5 bases, leaving 9 bases of the junction unmatched. CDR3 in DNA: TGTGCCAGCAGTCCTACGGGAGGGACAGGGGCCTACGAGCAGTACTTC. It is translated as CASSPTGGTGAYEQYF.

The chain employs TRBV12-3 or TRBV12-4 and TRBJ1-4; the D is unclear. Trimming removed 5 bases at V and 4 bases at J, with 8 bases between. This CDR3 region has 13 residues. The CDR3 sequence: CASSPDINEKLFF. Written as DNA, the CDR3 is TGTGCCAGCAGTCCAGACATTAATGAAAAACTGTTTTTT.

The chain carries TRBV27 and TRBJ1-3; D is possibly TRBD1 (6 bases). Trimming removed 4 bases from V and 4 bases from J, with 8 bases in between. This CDR3 is 13 amino acids long. Germline V lookup: CDR1 MNHEY, CDR2 SMNVEV (reference sequence). The CDR3 protein is CASSWGRGNTIYF. The CDR3 DNA reads as TGTGCCAGCAGTTGGGGGCGGGGAAACACCATATATTTT.

V and J are TRBV28 and TRBJ1-5; D remains ambiguous. Germline V gives CDR1 MDHEN, CDR2 SYDVKM. The CDR3 extends over 15 amino acids. V gave up 6 bases and J gave up 0 bases, with 12 bases separating them. As DNA, the CDR3 is TGTGCCAGCAGCCTAGCGGGGAATAGCAATCAGCCCCAGCATTTT. The encoded protein is CASSLAGNSNQPQHF.

The J gene is TRBJ2-4, the V gene TRBV4-1, with 8 bases identical to TRBD1. V shed 0 bases, J shed 1 base, and the junction held 5 bases outside the gene matches. The CDR3 runs to 17 residues. The germline V gene has CDR1 MGHRA and CDR2 YSYEKL. The CDR3 sequence is CASSQEDRAWAKNIQYF. The CDR3 DNA reads as TGCGCCAGCAGCCAAGAGGACAGGGCGTGGGCCAAAAACATTCAGTACTTC.

Written as DNA, the CDR3 is TGTGCCAGCAGCTTAAATTGGGGAGGGGATGGCTACACCTTC. This gives the protein CASSLNWGGDGYTF. The V call is TRBV7-2, the J call TRBJ1-2, with D perhaps TRBD1 (5 bases). Between the trimmed V and J ends, which lost 2 bases and 6 bases, there was a span of 13 bases. The germline gives CDR1 SGHTA, CDR2 FQGNSA. This CDR3 contains 14 residues.

The chain recombines TRBV27 with TRBJ1-6; no definite D call. CDR1 and CDR2 (germline): MNHEY, SMNVEV (reference sequence). The CDR3 consists of 13 residues. Trimming stripped 5 bases from V and 7 bases from J, with 9 bases between. The CDR3 loop reads CASSLTENSPLHF. DNA of the CDR3: TGTGCCAGCAGTCTCACGGAGAATTCACCCCTCCACTTT.

The genes are TRBV27 and TRBJ2-1; TRBD2 aligns across 9 bases. This CDR3 contains 14 residues. Trimming removed 7 bases from V and 8 bases from J; junction bases left unmatched: 9. Germline V lookup: CDR1 MNHEY, CDR2 SMNVEV (reference sequence). DNA for the CDR3: TGTGCCAGCATGCGGGAGGGGCCTAGGTATGAGCAGTTCTTC. It yields the protein CASMREGPRYEQFF.

V and J are TRBV18 and TRBJ1-3, with a weak D call TRBD1 (6 bases). Per the germline V gene, CDR1 is KGHSH and CDR2 is LQKENI. Trimming removed 1 base at V and 0 bases at J, with 13 bases between. CDR3 size: 17 residues. CDR3 DNA: TGTGCCAGCTCACCACGGGGGGGCTCTCGCTCTGGAAACACCATATATTTT. It codes for CASSPRGGSRSGNTIYF.

This chain connects TRBV3-1 (or the pseudogene TRBV3-2) to TRBJ2-1; TRBD2 matches at 9 bases. J was trimmed by 5 bases and V by 4 bases; bases with no gene match: 9. Germline V gives CDR1 LGHDT, CDR2 YNNKEL (reference sequence). The CDR3 is 16 amino acids. CDR3 DNA: TGTGCCAGCAGCCCGAGAAGGACTAGCGTAGACAATGAGCAGTTCTTC. Translating gives CASSPRRTSVDNEQFF.

This rearrangement joins TRBV28 to TRBJ2-7, with D hard to call. Per the germline V gene, CDR1 is MDHEN and CDR2 is SYDVKM. V was pared by 2 bases and J by 2 bases, with 7 bases between. The CDR3 runs to 13 residues. CDR3 region: CASSLIGTYEQYF. Here the CDR3 DNA reads TGTGCCAGCAGTTTAATTGGCACCTACGAGCAGTACTTC.

The rearrangement uses TRBV7-9 and TRBJ2-7, with TRBD2 matching over 7 bases. This CDR3 has 15 amino acids. The germline V gene encodes CDR1 SEHNR and CDR2 FQNEAQ (reference sequence). Trimming removed 5 bases from V and 2 bases from J; junction bases left unmatched: 9. The CDR3: CASSRRAGATYEQYF. The CDR3 DNA sequence: TGTGCCAGCAGCCGCCGGGCGGGAGCGACCTACGAGCAGTACTTC.

The V and J genes are TRBV27 and TRBJ2-7; the D gene is possibly TRBD1 (6 bases). This CDR3 comprises 14 residues. V was pared by 0 bases and J by 3 bases, with 9 bases between. Germline CDR1 is MNHEY and CDR2 is SMNVEV (reference sequence). The CDR3 loop is CASSLSMDSYEQYF. DNA for the CDR3: TGTGCCAGCAGTTTATCGATGGACAGCTACGAGCAGTACTTC.

V usage is TRBV7-8 and J usage is TRBJ2-2; maybe TRBD2 (5 bases). The CDR3 has 16 residues. CDR1 and CDR2 from the germline V gene are SGHVS and FQNEAQ. Trimming removed 1 base at V and 1 base at J, with 10 bases between. The DNA of the CDR3 is TGTGCCAGCAGCTTAGGCCGTCGGGAGAACACCGGGGAGCTGTTTTTT. It translates to CASSLGRRENTGELFF.

This clone has only one observation. The chain employs TRBV6-2 or TRBV6-3 and TRBJ2-7, with D possibly matching TRBD2 (6 bases). CDR1 MNHEY and CDR2 SVGEGT come from the germline V gene. V lost 2 bases to trimming and J lost 2 bases, with 10 bases between them. This CDR3 has 14 amino acids. CDR3 DNA sequence: TGTGCCAGCAGTTACGGGGGACTGACCTACGAGCAGTACTTC. Its protein is CASSYGGLTYEQYF.

The chain is built from TRBV7-3 and TRBJ2-2; 10 positions agree with TRBD2. This CDR3 is 19 amino acids long. Unmatched junction bases numbered 19, after V lost 5 bases and J lost 7 bases. Germline loops: CDR1 SGHTA, CDR2 FQGTGA. DNA for the CDR3: TGTGCCAGCAGCCAGGAGGCTAGCGGGAGTCGTGGGGTATTCGGGGAGCTGTTTTTT. This gives the protein CASSQEASGSRGVFGELFF.

CDR3 sequence: CASSLGPKKEKLFF. The CDR3 DNA follows: TGTGCCAGCAGTTTAGGGCCTAAGAAGGAAAAACTGTTTTTT. This chain links TRBV28 with TRBJ1-4; no firm D call. The germline CDR1 and CDR2 sequences are MDHEN and SYDVKM. V lost 2 bases to trimming and J lost 8 bases, with 12 bases between them. The CDR3 runs to 14 residues. The entire variable domain, with the rest obtained from reference TRBV28 and TRBJ1-4, is as follows: DVKVTQSSRYLVKRTGEKVFLECVQDMDHENMFWYRQDPGLGLRLIYFSYDVKMKEKGDIPEGYSVSREKKERFSLILESASTNQTSMYLCASSLGPKKEKLFFGSGTQLSVL.

The sample holds a few counts of this clone. The chain combines TRBV5-1 with TRBJ2-1; 7 bases fit TRBD2. CDR3 length: 14 amino acids. From germline, CDR1 is SGHRS and CDR2 YFSETQ. V trimming: 6 bases; J trimming: 4 bases; junction bases outside the gene matches: 7. The CDR3 DNA reads as TGCGCCAGCACCCGGGGAGGGTCGTACAATGAGCAGTTCTTC. It translates to CASTRGGSYNEQFF. Full variable domain (remainder filled in from reference TRBV5-1 and TRBJ2-1): KAGVTQTPRYLIKTRGQQVTLSCSPISGHRSVSWYQQTPGQGLQFLFEYFSETQRNKGNFPGRFSGRQFSNSRSEMNVSTLELGDSALYLCASTRGGSYNEQFFGPGTRLTVL.

The chain links TRBV5-5 to TRBJ2-1; 8 nucleotides line up with TRBD2. Germline V gene sequence: CDR1 SGHKS, CDR2 YYEKEE (reference sequence). The CDR3 loop spans 18 amino acids. The trim removed 4 bases at V and 0 bases at J, leaving 12 bases unmatched. CDR3 in DNA: TGTGCCAGCAGCCGAGTTTCAATAGCGGGGAACTCCTACAATGAGCAGTTCTTC. It encodes CASSRVSIAGNSYNEQFF.

This chain uses TRBV5-1 with TRBJ2-3, with D perhaps matching TRBD1 (6 bases). CDR1 SGHRS and CDR2 YFSETQ come from the germline V gene. V was trimmed by 0 bases and J by 6 bases, leaving 17 bases between them. The CDR3 spans 16 residues. In DNA form, the CDR3 reads TGCGCCAGCAGCTTGGAGTTGAGGGACCAGGGGGATACGCAGTATTTT. Amino acid sequence: CASSLELRDQGDTQYF.

J is TRBJ2-1 and V is TRBV28; 8 nucleotides line up with TRBD2. The CDR3 totals 18 residues. Trimming at V came to 6 bases and at J to 1 base, leaving 14 bases not matched to a gene. The germline V gene encodes CDR1 MDHEN and CDR2 SYDVKM. In nucleotides, the CDR3 is TGTGCCAGCAGACCCCCGGGACTAGGAGTGTTTTCCTACAATGAGCAGTTCTTC. Its translation is CASRPPGLGVFSYNEQFF.

V usage is TRBV19 and J usage is TRBJ2-1; 12 bases are a match to TRBD2. Germline V gene sequence: CDR1 LNHDA, CDR2 SQIVND (reference sequence). The CDR3 is 14 residues long. J was trimmed by 9 bases and V by 9 bases; bases with no gene match: 9. CDR3 nucleotide sequence: TGTGCCAGCCGACTAGCGGGAGTGGTGGGTGAGCAGTTCTTC. As protein: CASRLAGVVGEQFF.

This chain uses TRBV7-2 with TRBJ2-2; a weak D match, TRBD1 (6 bases). Deletions cut 1 base from V and 6 bases from J, with 15 bases between. The CDR3 runs to 16 residues. Germline CDR1 and CDR2: SGHTA and FQGNSA. The DNA of the CDR3 is TGTGCCAGCAGCTTAGGGTTCCAGGGGTTACCCGGGGAGCTGTTTTTT. As protein: CASSLGFQGLPGELFF.

The chain combines TRBV28 with TRBJ2-1; 14 bases fit TRBD2. Trimming took 7 bases from V and 8 from J; bases not matched to a gene: 7. Germline loops: CDR1 MDHEN, CDR2 SYDVKM. This CDR3 contains 15 residues. The CDR3 region is CASTSPGLAGDEQFF. As DNA, the CDR3 is TGTGCCAGCACCTCCCCGGGACTAGCGGGGGATGAGCAGTTCTTC. The full variable domain, rest sourced from reference TRBV28 and TRBJ2-1, is DVKVTQSSRYLVKRTGEKVFLECVQDMDHENMFWYRQDPGLGLRLIYFSYDVKMKEKGDIPEGYSVSREKKERFSLILESASTNQTSMYLCASTSPGLAGDEQFFGPGTRLTVL.

The chain recombines TRBV21-1 with TRBJ1-4; TRBD1 reflects the table's D call only, with no check against the DNA. TRBV21-1 has pseudogene status. The CDR3 loop spans 17 amino acids. This CDR3 reads CASSKRMGPTTNEKLFF. DNA for the CDR3: TGTGCCAGCAGCAAACGGATGGGCCCTACAACTAATGAAAAACTGTTTTTT.